A selection of T cell receptor beta chains follows, all from one sample in a study of T cells in localized non-small cell lung cancer. The repertoire was sequenced with immunoSEQ multiplex PCR; TCRdb's copy has only in-frame clones and lacks some. The sample includes about 25,000 clones, about 91% seen only once; the top ten take roughly 9%. The sample consisted of peripheral blood mononuclear cells, taken before any cancer treatment. These receptors all stem from a woman aged 35 to 69 with stage III lung adenocarcinoma. Both conserved end residues are part of each CDR3. D genes are given only for firm matches. A row's size may be missing; if present it is once, few, many or a size class.

CDR3nt: TGTGCCAGCAGTGAAGTGGGGGGAGGGAATGAGCAGTTCTTC
CDR3aa: CASSEVGGGNEQFF
d_gene: TRBD2
j_gene: TRBJ2-1
v_gene: TRBV6-1
abundance: -

CDR3nt: TGTGCCAGCAGCTATCTCAGGGGGGAGACCCAGTACTTC
CDR3aa: CASSYLRGETQYF
d_gene: TRBD1
j_gene: TRBJ2-5
v_gene: TRBV7-9
abundance: -

CDR3nt: TGTGCCAGCAGCACCCAACAGGGATACGAGCAGTACTTC
CDR3aa: CASSTQQGYEQYF
d_gene: -
j_gene: TRBJ2-7
v_gene: TRBV14
abundance: -

CDR3nt: TGTGCCAGCAGCTTTCCCGGGACAGAGAAAAGAGACACCTTC
CDR3aa: CASSFPGTEKRDTF
d_gene: TRBD1
j_gene: TRBJ1-2
v_gene: TRBV5-5
abundance: -

CDR3nt: TGTGCCAGCAGTGTCCTGACGCCATATAGCAATCAGCCCCAGCATTTT
CDR3aa: CASSVLTPYSNQPQHF
d_gene: -
j_gene: TRBJ1-5
v_gene: TRBV2
abundance: once

CDR3nt: TGTGCCAGCATGTTCGAAGATGGGCAGCCCCAGCATTTT
CDR3aa: CASMFEDGQPQHF
d_gene: -
j_gene: TRBJ1-5
v_gene: TRBV2
abundance: -

CDR3nt: TGTGCCAGCAGCAAAAGCGGGAGGGGGATTCGCGAGCAGTACTTC
CDR3aa: CASSKSGRGIREQYF
d_gene: TRBD2
j_gene: TRBJ2-7
v_gene: TRBV13
abundance: -

CDR3nt: TGTGCCAGCAGCCCCCAAGCGGGGAGCTCCTACAATGAGCAGTTCTTC
CDR3aa: CASSPQAGSSYNEQFF
d_gene: TRBD2
j_gene: TRBJ2-1
v_gene: TRBV7-7
abundance: -

CDR3nt: TGTGCCAGCAGCTTAGGCCTCCGTCAGCCCCAGCATTTT
CDR3aa: CASSLGLRQPQHF
d_gene: -
j_gene: TRBJ1-5
v_gene: TRBV7-6
abundance: -

CDR3nt: TGTGCCAGCAGCTTAGGGACCCGGAATGAGCAGTTCTTC
CDR3aa: CASSLGTRNEQFF
d_gene: -
j_gene: TRBJ2-1
v_gene: TRBV7-6
abundance: -

CDR3nt: TGTGCCAGCAGCTTTGTAGGGTACCAAAGCAATGAGCAGTTCTTC
CDR3aa: CASSFVGYQSNEQFF
d_gene: -
j_gene: TRBJ2-1
v_gene: TRBV7-9
abundance: -

CDR3nt: TGTGCCATCAGTGAGTCCTTCGGGACAGGGACCGGTGGCTATGGCTACACCTTC
CDR3aa: CAISESFGTGTGGYGYTF
d_gene: TRBD1
j_gene: TRBJ1-2
v_gene: TRBV10-3
abundance: -

CDR3nt: TGTGCCAGCTCACCCCCTGGACAGGCTACCTACGAGCAGTACTTC
CDR3aa: CASSPPGQATYEQYF
d_gene: TRBD1
j_gene: TRBJ2-7
v_gene: TRBV18
abundance: -